The clone carrying this T cell receptor beta chain appeared once. RNA was extracted with the RNeasy kit, and a quantity of about 0.45 to 1 ug was reverse transcribed using random hexamers. TCRdb called the immunoSEQ multiplex PCR reads again in MiXCR, with one record for every CDR3 protein. Among under 250,000 distinct CDR3 sequences listed, 93% were seen once. Sequencing targeted TCR beta in T cells from blood (CD8+ and CD4+). Included as multiple sclerosis controls were treatment-naive patients who had stable or active relapsing-remitting disease. Isolation of CD8+ and CD4+ T cells was performed negatively, whereas enrichment of TEMRA cells was done by FACS. The sample comes from a study of CD8 T cells in Susac syndrome. Deletions cut 8 bases from V and 0 bases from J, with 14 bases between. CDR3 length equals 15 residues. CDR1 is LNHDA, CDR2 SQIVND, per germline (reference sequence).

This chain uses TRBV19 with TRBJ1-5; D is ambiguous. This TCR was sampled from a human donor with multiple sclerosis. Source material: CD4+ T cells from PBMCs. CDR3 residues: CASQYSMYSNQPQHF. CDR3 in DNA: TGTGCCAGTCAATACTCGATGTATAGCAATCAGCCCCAGCATTTT.